This T cell receptor (beta chain) was observed in a study of CD8 T cells in ankylosing spondylitis. Study-wide findings and caveats: A CD8+ phenotype characterized the disease-linked clones, which were relatively rare in peripheral blood. Enrichment of disease-linked clones was reportedly significant in matched ankylosing spondylitis synovial fluid. Among TCR beta sequences, a motif of roughly 8 highly homologous variants appeared characteristic of ankylosing spondylitis blood.

TCRdb independently ran MiXCR on the 5' RACE reads; one entry per CDR3 protein. The sample contains 80,000 to 100,000 distinct CDR3 sequences, roughly 8% of which appear only once. This clonotype has ten or more counts. Its matching antigen is unknown. Trimming took off 3 bases at V and 9 bases at J, with 9 bases between the two ends. This CDR3 has 12 residues. The germline V gene has CDR1 SGHTA and CDR2 FQGNSA. The chain carries TRBV7-2 and TRBJ2-1; no clear D. The clonotype originates from a male donor with ankylosing spondylitis or in good health (not recorded which). Input material: blood, either unsorted or a sorted T cell fraction (not recorded which). The CDR3 sequence is CASSFLGVEQFF. CDR3 sequence (DNA): TGTGCCAGCAGCTTCTTGGGTGTTGAGCAGTTCTTC.